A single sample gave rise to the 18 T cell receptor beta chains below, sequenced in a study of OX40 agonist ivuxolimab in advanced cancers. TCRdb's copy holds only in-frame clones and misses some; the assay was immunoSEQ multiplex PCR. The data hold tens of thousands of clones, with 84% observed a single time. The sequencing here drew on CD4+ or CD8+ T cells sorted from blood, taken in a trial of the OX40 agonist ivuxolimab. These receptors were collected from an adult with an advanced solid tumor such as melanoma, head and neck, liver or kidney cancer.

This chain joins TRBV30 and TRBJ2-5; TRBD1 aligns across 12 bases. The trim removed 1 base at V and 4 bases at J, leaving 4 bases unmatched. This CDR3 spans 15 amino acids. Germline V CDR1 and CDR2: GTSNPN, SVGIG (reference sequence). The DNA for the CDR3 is TGTGCCTGGAGTGGGGGACAGGGGGCAGGAGAGACCCAGTACTTC. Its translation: CAWSGGQGAGETQYF.

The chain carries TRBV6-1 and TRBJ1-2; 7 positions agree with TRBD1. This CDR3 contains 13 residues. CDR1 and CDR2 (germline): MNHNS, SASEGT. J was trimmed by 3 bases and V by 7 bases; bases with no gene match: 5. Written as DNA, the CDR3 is TGTGCCAGCACCCACGACAGGGACTATGGCTACACCTTC. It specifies CASTHDRDYGYTF.

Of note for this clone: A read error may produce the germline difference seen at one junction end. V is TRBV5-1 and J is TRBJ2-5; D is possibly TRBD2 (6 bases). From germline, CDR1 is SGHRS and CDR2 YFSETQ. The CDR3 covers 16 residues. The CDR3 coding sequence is TGCGCCAGCAGTTTGGAGGGAGACAGAGGAGGAGAGACCCAGTACTTC. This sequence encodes CASSLEGDRGGETQYF.

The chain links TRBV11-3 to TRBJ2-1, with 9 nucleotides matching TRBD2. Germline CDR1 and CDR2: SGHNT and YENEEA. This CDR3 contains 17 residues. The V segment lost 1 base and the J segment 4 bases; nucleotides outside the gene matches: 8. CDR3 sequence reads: CASSLGLAGPLYNEQFF. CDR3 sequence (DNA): TGTGCCAGCAGCTTAGGGCTAGCGGGGCCTCTTTACAATGAGCAGTTCTTC.

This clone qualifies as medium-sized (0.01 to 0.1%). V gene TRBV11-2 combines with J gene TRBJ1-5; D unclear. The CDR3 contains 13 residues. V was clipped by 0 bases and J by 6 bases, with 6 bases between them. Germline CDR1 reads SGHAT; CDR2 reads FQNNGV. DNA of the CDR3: TGTGCCAGCAGCTTAGATCTAACTCAGCCCCAGCATTTT. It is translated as CASSLDLTQPQHF.

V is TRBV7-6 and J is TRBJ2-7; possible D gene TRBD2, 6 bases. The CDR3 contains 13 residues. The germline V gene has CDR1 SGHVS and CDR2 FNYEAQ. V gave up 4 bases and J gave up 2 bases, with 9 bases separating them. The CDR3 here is CASSSGLTYEQYF. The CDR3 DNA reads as TGTGCCAGCAGCTCGGGACTCACCTACGAGCAGTACTTC.

DNA of the CDR3: TGTGCCTGGAGTGTACTGGGCAGGAACTATGGCTACACCTTC. Its translation: CAWSVLGRNYGYTF. This sequence joins TRBV30 and TRBJ1-2; unclear D gene. CDR1 is GTSNPN, CDR2 SVGIG, per germline (reference sequence). The CDR3 totals 14 residues. Trimming stripped 0 bases from V and 2 bases from J, with 10 bases between.

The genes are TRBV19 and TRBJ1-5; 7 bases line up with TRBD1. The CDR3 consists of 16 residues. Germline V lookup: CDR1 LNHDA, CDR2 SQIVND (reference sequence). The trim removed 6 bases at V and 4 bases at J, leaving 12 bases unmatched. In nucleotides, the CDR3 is TGTGCCAGTAGCTCCACCGGGACAGAGAGGAATCAGCCCCAGCATTTT. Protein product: CASSSTGTERNQPQHF.

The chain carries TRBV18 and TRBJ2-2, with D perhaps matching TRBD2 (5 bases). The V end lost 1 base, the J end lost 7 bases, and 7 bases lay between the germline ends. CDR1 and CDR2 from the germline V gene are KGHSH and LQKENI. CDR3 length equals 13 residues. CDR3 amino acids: CASSPQAGGELFF. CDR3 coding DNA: TGTGCCAGCTCACCACAGGCGGGCGGGGAGCTGTTTTTT.

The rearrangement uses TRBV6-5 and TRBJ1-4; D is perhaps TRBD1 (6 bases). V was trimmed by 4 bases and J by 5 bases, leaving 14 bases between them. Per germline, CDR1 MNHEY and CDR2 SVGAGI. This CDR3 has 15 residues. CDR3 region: CASSSSSRGNEKLFF. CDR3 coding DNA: TGTGCCAGCAGTTCCTCTAGTAGGGGGAATGAAAAACTGTTTTTT.

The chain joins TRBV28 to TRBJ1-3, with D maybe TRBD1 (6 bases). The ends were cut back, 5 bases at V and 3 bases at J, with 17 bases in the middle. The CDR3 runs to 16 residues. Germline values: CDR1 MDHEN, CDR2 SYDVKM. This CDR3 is CASSVPGVPGGNTIYF. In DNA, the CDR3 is TGTGCCAGCAGTGTTCCAGGGGTCCCAGGTGGAAACACCATATATTTT.

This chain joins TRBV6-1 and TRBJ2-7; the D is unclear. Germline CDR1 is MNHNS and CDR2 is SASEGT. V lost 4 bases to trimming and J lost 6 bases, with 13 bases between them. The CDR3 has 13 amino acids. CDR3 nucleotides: TGTGCCAGCAGTGGGGGATCGAGACCCGAGCAGTACTTC. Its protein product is CASSGGSRPEQYF.

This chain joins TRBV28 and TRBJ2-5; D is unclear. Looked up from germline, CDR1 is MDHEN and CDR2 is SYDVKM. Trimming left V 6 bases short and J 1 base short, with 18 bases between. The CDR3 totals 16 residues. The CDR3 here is CASSLSGFAVQETQYF. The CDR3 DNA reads TGTGCCAGCAGCCTGTCTGGATTTGCGGTCCAAGAGACCCAGTACTTC.

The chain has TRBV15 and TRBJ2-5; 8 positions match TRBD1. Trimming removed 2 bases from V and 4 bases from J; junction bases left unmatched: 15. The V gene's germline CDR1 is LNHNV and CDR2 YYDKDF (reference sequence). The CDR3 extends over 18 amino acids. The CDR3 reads CATSRFGVGQGSRETQYF. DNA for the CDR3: TGTGCCACCAGCAGATTCGGAGTAGGACAGGGTTCGAGAGAGACCCAGTACTTC.

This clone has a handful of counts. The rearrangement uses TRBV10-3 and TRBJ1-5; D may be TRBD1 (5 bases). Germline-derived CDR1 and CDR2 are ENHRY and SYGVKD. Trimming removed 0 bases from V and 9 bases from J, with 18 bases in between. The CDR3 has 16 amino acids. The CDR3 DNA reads TGTGCCATCAGTGAGTCGTGGACGGACCTGGGGGGGCCCCAGCATTTT. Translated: CAISESWTDLGGPQHF.

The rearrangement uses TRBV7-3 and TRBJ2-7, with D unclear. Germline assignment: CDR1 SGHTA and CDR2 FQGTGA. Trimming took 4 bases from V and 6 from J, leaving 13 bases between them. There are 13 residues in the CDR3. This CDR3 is CASSSSNTGEQYF. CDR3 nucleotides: TGTGCCAGCAGCTCCTCTAATACGGGCGAGCAGTACTTC. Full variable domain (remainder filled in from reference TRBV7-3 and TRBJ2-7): GAGVSQTPSNKVTEKGKYVELRCDPISGHTALYWYRQSLGQGPEFLIYFQGTGAADDSGLPNDRFFAVRPEGSVSTLKIQRTERGDSAVYLCASSSSNTGEQYFGPGTRLTVT.

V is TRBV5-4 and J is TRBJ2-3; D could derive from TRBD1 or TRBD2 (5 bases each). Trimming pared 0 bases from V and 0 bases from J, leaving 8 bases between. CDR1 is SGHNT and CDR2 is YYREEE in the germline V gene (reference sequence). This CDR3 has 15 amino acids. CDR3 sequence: CASSLGGVSTDTQYF. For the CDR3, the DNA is TGTGCCAGCAGCTTGGGAGGGGTTAGCACAGATACGCAGTATTTT.

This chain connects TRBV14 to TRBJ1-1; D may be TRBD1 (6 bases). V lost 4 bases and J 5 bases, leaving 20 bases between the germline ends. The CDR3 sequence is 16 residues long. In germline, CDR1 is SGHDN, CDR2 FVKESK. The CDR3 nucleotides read TGTGCCAGCAGCCGCGGGGGGGCATCCCCAAAAACTGAAGCTTTCTTT. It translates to CASSRGGASPKTEAFF.